The 18 T cell receptor beta chains below come from one sample, sequenced in a study of blood T cell repertoires in COVID-19. Profiled with immunoSEQ multiplex PCR; TCRdb holds only in-frame clones, not every one. The table records about 190,000 clones, around 88% of them present only once. The sequencing sample was made of peripheral blood. The source is a man aged 45-65 years with active or convalescent COVID-19.

This sequence joins TRBV4-1 and TRBJ1-2; 7 bases fit TRBD1. This CDR3 spans 14 amino acids. After removal of 3 bases from V and 6 bases from J, the junction contained 7 bases not matched to a gene. Germline values: CDR1 MGHRA, CDR2 YSYEKL. CDR3 amino acids: CASSHMGDSDGYTF. The CDR3 DNA reads TGCGCCAGCAGCCACATGGGGGACAGTGATGGCTACACCTTC.

The chain recombines TRBV30 with TRBJ2-1, with TRBD2 identical over 8 bases. This CDR3 comprises 14 residues. Germline values: CDR1 GTSNPN, CDR2 SVGIG (reference sequence). After removal of 2 bases from V and 0 bases from J, the junction contained 0 bases not matched to a gene. The CDR3 DNA is TGTGCCTGGAGTAGCGGGGGCTCCTACAATGAGCAGTTCTTC. Its protein product is CAWSSGGSYNEQFF.

V usage is TRBV5-5 and J usage is TRBJ1-2; D is perhaps TRBD1 (5 bases). Trimming took 0 bases from V and 4 from J, leaving 13 bases between them. This CDR3 is 15 amino acids long. The V gene's germline CDR1 is SGHKS and CDR2 YYEKEE (reference sequence). In nucleotides, the CDR3 is TGTGCCAGCAGCTTGGAGGAGGGGCGTAGCTATGGCTACACCTTC. This gives the protein CASSLEEGRSYGYTF.

This chain uses TRBV4-1 with TRBJ2-1; 9 bases are shared with TRBD1. CDR1 is MGHRA and CDR2 is YSYEKL in the germline V gene. Trimming took 0 bases from V and 7 from J; bases not matched to a gene: 7. There are 16 residues in the CDR3. The CDR3 nucleotides read TGCGCCAGCAGCCAAGAGGGGACAGGGACAGGGAATGAGCAGTTCTTC. It specifies CASSQEGTGTGNEQFF.

V is TRBV6-5 and J is TRBJ1-4; D unclear. This CDR3 contains 13 residues. Germline CDR1 and CDR2: MNHEY and SVGAGI. V was trimmed by 2 bases and J by 6 bases, leaving 7 bases between them. CDR3 sequence: CASSYARDEKLFF. CDR3 bases: TGTGCCAGCAGTTACGCCCGCGATGAAAAACTGTTTTTT.

The J gene is TRBJ2-7, the V gene TRBV6-5; the match to TRBD2 covers 8 bases. Germline V gives CDR1 MNHEY, CDR2 SVGAGI. The CDR3 totals 15 residues. Germline trimming cut 2 bases from V and 6 bases from J; bases unmatched to any gene: 9. The DNA of the CDR3 is TGTGCCAGCAGTTACCGGGGGGGGAAAATTGGCGAGCAGTACTTC. Encoded protein: CASSYRGGKIGEQYF.

The V call is TRBV13, the J call TRBJ2-1; 10 bases agree with TRBD2. The CDR3 sequence is 15 residues long. V was pared by 0 bases and J by 4 bases, with 0 bases of the junction left unmatched. Germline values: CDR1 PRHDT, CDR2 FYEKMQ (reference sequence). The CDR3 nucleotides are TGTGCCAGCAGCTTAGGGACTAGCGGGTACAATGAGCAGTTCTTC. This translates into CASSLGTSGYNEQFF.

The chain is built from TRBV7-9 and TRBJ1-4; D might be TRBD1 (6 bases). Germline V lookup: CDR1 SEHNR, CDR2 FQNEAQ (reference sequence). The CDR3 extends over 13 amino acids. The V end was cut by 2 bases, the J end by 8 bases, with 9 bases between. CDR3 sequence reads: CASSLTGFEKLFF. CDR3 coding DNA: TGTGCCAGCAGCTTAACAGGGTTCGAAAAACTGTTTTTT.

The rearrangement joins TRBV6-4 to TRBJ1-5; unclear D gene. The CDR3 has 16 residues. Germline CDR1 MRHNA, CDR2 SNTAGT. V gave up 9 bases and J gave up 0 bases, with 18 bases separating them. CDR3 region: CARTLPAANSNQPQHF. In DNA, the CDR3 is TGTGCCAGAACCCTCCCGGCAGCGAATAGCAATCAGCCCCAGCATTTT.

There are a few counts of this clone. This chain connects TRBV7-3 to TRBJ2-7; TRBD2 agrees at 13 bases. Germline assignment: CDR1 SGHTA and CDR2 FQGTGA. There are 14 residues in the CDR3. Trimming cost V 4 bases and J 4 bases; bases outside gene matches: 1. The CDR3, as DNA: TGTGCCAGCAGCTCGGGACTAGCGGGATACGAGCAGTACTTC. This codes for CASSSGLAGYEQYF.

This clone was picked up a small number of times. The chain combines TRBV2 with TRBJ2-1; 11 nucleotides match TRBD2. The CDR3 contains 14 residues. After removal of 8 bases from V and 8 bases from J, the junction contained 8 bases not matched to a gene. Germline V gene data show CDR1 as SNHLY and CDR2 as FYNNEI. The chain's CDR3 is CASHLAGGFDEQFF. In nucleotides, the CDR3 is TGTGCCAGCCACCTAGCGGGGGGTTTCGATGAGCAGTTCTTC.

The V gene is TRBV18, the J gene TRBJ2-7; the match to TRBD1 covers 7 bases. Germline assignment: CDR1 KGHSH and CDR2 LQKENI. The CDR3 is 14 residues long. Germline trimming cut 3 bases from V and 4 bases from J; bases unmatched to any gene: 6. CDR3 residues: CASSPGTVQYEQYF. The CDR3 bases are TGTGCCAGCTCACCCGGGACAGTTCAATACGAGCAGTACTTC. The whole variable domain, remainder taken from reference TRBV18 and TRBJ2-7, is NAGVMQNPRHLVRRRGQEARLRCSPMKGHSHVYWYRQLPEEGLKFMVYLQKENIIDESGMPKERFSAEFPKEGPSILRIQQVVRGDSAAYFCASSPGTVQYEQYFGPGTRLTVT.

This sequence joins TRBV3-1 (or the pseudogene TRBV3-2) and TRBJ2-3; 11 bases fit TRBD2. J was trimmed by 4 bases and V by 4 bases; bases with no gene match: 1. From germline, CDR1 is LGHDT and CDR2 YNNKEL (reference sequence). The CDR3 totals 14 residues. CDR3 loop: CASSLSGGADTQYF. The CDR3 DNA reads as TGTGCCAGCAGCCTTAGCGGGGGGGCAGATACGCAGTATTTT.

The rearrangement links TRBV7-2 to TRBJ2-1, with 7 bases aligning to TRBD1. Losses at the gene ends were 2 bases for V and 4 bases for J; bases not matched to a gene: 8. The CDR3 is 16 residues long. Germline V lookup: CDR1 SGHTA, CDR2 FQGNSA. The CDR3 sequence: CASSLIRQGVYNEQFF. CDR3 nucleotide sequence: TGTGCCAGCAGCTTAATACGGCAGGGGGTATACAATGAGCAGTTCTTC.

The chain links TRBV7-9 to TRBJ2-5, with TRBD2 matching 8 bases. The CDR3 runs 15 residues. After removal of 2 bases from V and 4 bases from J, the junction contained 6 bases not matched to a gene. Germline V CDR1 and CDR2: SEHNR, FQNEAQ (reference sequence). The CDR3 region has the DNA TGTGCCAGCAGCTTAACGGGGGGGCCGTCAGAGACCCAGTACTTC. It translates to CASSLTGGPSETQYF.

The chain couples TRBV6-5 to TRBJ2-1; TRBD2 agrees at 8 bases. The junction had 6 bases not matched to a gene; V was cut back by 6 bases and J by 5 bases. The CDR3 has 14 amino acids. The V gene's germline CDR1 is MNHEY and CDR2 SVGAGI. This chain's CDR3 is CASSGRGAHNEQFF. The CDR3 coding sequence is TGTGCCAGCAGCGGGCGGGGGGCCCACAATGAGCAGTTCTTC.

The CDR3 bases are TGCAGCGTGGACAGGGCATCCTATGGCTACACCTTC. Translating it yields CSVDRASYGYTF. V gene TRBV29-1 combines with J gene TRBJ1-2; TRBD1 matches at 8 bases. The CDR3 sequence is 12 residues long. From germline, CDR1 is SQVTM and CDR2 ANQGSEA. Trimming at V came to 6 bases and at J to 4 bases, leaving 4 bases not matched to a gene.

The gene calls are TRBV29-1 and TRBJ2-5, with D perhaps TRBD1 (6 bases). The CDR3 totals 12 residues. With 0 bases removed from V and 4 bases from J, the gap between germline ends came to 6 bases. Germline V lookup: CDR1 SQVTM, CDR2 ANQGSEA. In nucleotides, the CDR3 is TGCAGCGTTGAAGAAGGGGGAGAGACCCAGTACTTC. It specifies CSVEEGGETQYF.